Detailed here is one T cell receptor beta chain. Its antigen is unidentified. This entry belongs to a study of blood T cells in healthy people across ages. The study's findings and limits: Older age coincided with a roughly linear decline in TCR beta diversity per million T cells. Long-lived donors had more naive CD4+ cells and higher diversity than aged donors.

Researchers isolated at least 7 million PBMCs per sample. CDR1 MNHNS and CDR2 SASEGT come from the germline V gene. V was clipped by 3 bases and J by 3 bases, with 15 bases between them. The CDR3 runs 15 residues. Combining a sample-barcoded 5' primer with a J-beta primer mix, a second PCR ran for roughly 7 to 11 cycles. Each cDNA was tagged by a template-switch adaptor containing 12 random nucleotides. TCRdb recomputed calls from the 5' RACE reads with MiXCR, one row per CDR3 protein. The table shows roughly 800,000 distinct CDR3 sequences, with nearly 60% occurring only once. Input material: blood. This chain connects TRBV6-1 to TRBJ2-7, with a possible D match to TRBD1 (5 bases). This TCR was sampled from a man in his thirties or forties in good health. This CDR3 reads CASSDLGDRNYEQYF. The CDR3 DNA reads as TGTGCCAGCAGTGATCTGGGCGACAGAAACTACGAGCAGTACTTC.